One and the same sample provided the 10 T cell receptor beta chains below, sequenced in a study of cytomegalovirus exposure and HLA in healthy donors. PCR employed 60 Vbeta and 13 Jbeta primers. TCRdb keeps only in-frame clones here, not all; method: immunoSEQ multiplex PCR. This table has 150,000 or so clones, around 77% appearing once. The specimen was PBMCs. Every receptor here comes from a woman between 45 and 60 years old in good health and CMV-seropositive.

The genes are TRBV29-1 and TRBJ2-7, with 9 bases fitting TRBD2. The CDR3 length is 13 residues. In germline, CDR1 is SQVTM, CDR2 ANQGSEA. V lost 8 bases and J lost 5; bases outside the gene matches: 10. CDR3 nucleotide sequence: TGCAGCCATGGGGGACTAGCTCTCAACGAGCAGTACTTC. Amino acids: CSHGGLALNEQYF.

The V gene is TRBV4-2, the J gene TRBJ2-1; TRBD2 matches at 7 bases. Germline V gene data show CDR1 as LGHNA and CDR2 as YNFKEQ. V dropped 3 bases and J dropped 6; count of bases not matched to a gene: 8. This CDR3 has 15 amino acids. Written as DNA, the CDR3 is TGTGCCAGCAGCCAGGCGGGAGCGGCGCTCAATGAGCAGTTCTTC. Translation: CASSQAGAALNEQFF.

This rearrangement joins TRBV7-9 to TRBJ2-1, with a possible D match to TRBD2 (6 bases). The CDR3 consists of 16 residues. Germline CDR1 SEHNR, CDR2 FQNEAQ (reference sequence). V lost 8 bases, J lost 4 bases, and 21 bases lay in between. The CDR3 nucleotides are TGTGCCAGCTGCCGGACTACCCGAAAGAGGTACAATGAGCAGTTCTTC. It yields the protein CASCRTTRKRYNEQFF.

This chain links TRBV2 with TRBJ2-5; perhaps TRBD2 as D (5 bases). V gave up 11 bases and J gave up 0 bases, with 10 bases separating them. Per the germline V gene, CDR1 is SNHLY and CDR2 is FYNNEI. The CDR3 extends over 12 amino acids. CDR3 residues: CAGGYYQETQYF. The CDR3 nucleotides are TGTGCCGGCGGGTACTACCAAGAGACCCAGTACTTC.

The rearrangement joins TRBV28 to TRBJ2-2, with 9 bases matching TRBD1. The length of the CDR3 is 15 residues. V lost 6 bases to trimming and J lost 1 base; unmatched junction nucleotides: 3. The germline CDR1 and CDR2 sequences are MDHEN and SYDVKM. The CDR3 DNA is TGTGCCAGCAGCCTGACAGGGGGGAACACCGGGGAGCTGTTTTTT. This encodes CASSLTGGNTGELFF.

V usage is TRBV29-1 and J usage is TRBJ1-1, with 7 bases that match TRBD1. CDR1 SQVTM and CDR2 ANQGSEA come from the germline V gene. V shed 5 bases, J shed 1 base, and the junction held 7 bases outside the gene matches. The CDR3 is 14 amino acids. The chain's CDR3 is CSVTPGTANTEAFF. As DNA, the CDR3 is TGCAGCGTTACCCCCGGGACAGCGAACACTGAAGCTTTCTTT.

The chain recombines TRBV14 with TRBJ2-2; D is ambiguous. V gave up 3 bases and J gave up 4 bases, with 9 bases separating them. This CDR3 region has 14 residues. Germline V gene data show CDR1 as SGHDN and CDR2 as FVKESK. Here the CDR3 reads CASSQRLSTGELFF. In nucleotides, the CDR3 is TGTGCCAGCAGCCAGAGACTCTCCACCGGGGAGCTGTTTTTT.

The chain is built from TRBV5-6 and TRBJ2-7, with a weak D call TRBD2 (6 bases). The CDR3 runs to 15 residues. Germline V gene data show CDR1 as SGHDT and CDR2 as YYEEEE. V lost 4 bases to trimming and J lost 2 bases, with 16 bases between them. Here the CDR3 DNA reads TGTGCCAGCAGCCGCACTAGCCCACCCGCCTACGAGCAGTACTTC. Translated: CASSRTSPPAYEQYF.

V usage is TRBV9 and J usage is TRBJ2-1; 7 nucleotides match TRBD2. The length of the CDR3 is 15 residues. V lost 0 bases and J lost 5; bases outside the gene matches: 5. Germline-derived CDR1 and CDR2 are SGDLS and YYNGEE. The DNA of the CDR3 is TGTGCCAGCAGCGTAGAGGCTAGCGGAAACAATGAGCAGTTCTTC. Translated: CASSVEASGNNEQFF.

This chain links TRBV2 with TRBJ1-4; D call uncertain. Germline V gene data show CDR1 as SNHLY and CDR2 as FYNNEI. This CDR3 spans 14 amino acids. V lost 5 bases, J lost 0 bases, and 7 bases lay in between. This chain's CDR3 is CASSFHATNEKLFF. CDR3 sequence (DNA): TGTGCCAGCAGTTTCCATGCAACTAATGAAAAACTGTTTTTT.